Many counts were recorded for the clone carrying this T cell receptor beta chain. Its specificity is not known. TCRdb analysed the reads with MiXCR anew, one entry per CDR3 protein. The sample includes about 400,000 distinct CDR3 sequences, 15% to 20% seen only once; the top ten take approximately 10%. This sample was included in a study of T cell repertoires in cytomegalovirus infection. Background on the study: Indications came from public TCR beta signatures; they pointed to CMV infection and to a matching HLA type.

Whole-study findings and limits: Dominating the ex vivo response were HLA-C-restricted CMV-specific TCR beta clonotypes. CMV carriers having the relevant HLA were flagged by cumulative public TCR beta family frequency.

Germline V lookup: CDR1 SGHVS, CDR2 FQNEAQ. The CDR3 extends over 18 amino acids. V was cut by 8 bases and J by 0 bases, with 23 bases left in between. The specimen was PBMCs. V usage is TRBV7-8 and J usage is TRBJ2-1; D possibly uses TRBD1 or TRBD2 (5 bases each). This receptor was taken from a human donor in good health (CMV status not recorded). Some clones in this sample may be carry-over from other donors' samples. The CDR3 loop reads CASVEMAGLGSSYNEQFF. The CDR3 region has the DNA TGTGCCAGCGTGGAGATGGCAGGGCTAGGGAGCTCCTACAATGAGCAGTTCTTC.